One sample yielded the 14 T cell receptor beta chains listed below, sequenced in a study of radiation and T cells in renal cell carcinoma. Noted time point: baseline pretreatment blood. Regarding treatment: 15 Gy SBRT to primary tumor, nephrectomy 4 weeks later. Method: immunoSEQ multiplex PCR; TCRdb's copy keeps in-frame clones and lacks some. Counted here are roughly 150,000 clones, 88% occurring once; the ten biggest clones make up 4.1%. Sequencing was performed on blood, taken from a patient whose treatment included radiotherapy and nephrectomy. The source of these receptors is a woman between 65 and 79 years old with renal cell carcinoma.

The chain uses TRBV11-2 and TRBJ2-2, with a tentative D call TRBD1 (5 bases). This CDR3 has 13 residues. The germline V gene encodes CDR1 SGHAT and CDR2 FQNNGV. Trimming removed 6 bases at V and 4 bases at J, with 9 bases between. DNA of the CDR3: TGTGCCAGCAGTTACCAGGGCACCGGGGAGCTGTTTTTT. This sequence encodes CASSYQGTGELFF.

The chain couples TRBV25-1 to TRBJ2-1, with 7 bases that match TRBD1. The V gene's germline CDR1 is MGHDK and CDR2 SYGVNS. V lost 11 bases, J lost 9 bases, and 19 bases stayed unmatched. This CDR3 is built from 15 residues. The CDR3 spells CAVEGRFSKGAEQFF. The CDR3 nucleotides read TGTGCCGTTGAGGGGCGCTTTTCTAAGGGGGCTGAGCAGTTCTTC. Full variable domain (remainder filled in from reference TRBV25-1 and TRBJ2-1): EADIYQTPRYLVIGTGKKITLECSQTMGHDKMYWYQQDPGMELHLIHYSYGVNSTEKGDLSSESTVSRIRTEHFPLTLESARPSHTSQYLCAVEGRFSKGAEQFFGPGTRLTVL.

V and J are TRBV5-1 and TRBJ2-7, with unresolved D. Trimming stripped 5 bases from V and 3 bases from J, with 6 bases between. CDR1 is SGHRS, CDR2 YFSETQ, per germline. The CDR3 loop spans 11 amino acids. CDR3 DNA sequence: TGCGCCAGCAGTTCCGACTACGAGCAGTACTTC. This translates into CASSSDYEQYF.

The chain employs TRBV18 and TRBJ2-5; no definite D call. This CDR3 contains 14 residues. Germline V gene data show CDR1 as KGHSH and CDR2 as LQKENI. The V end lost 0 bases, the J end lost 1 base, and 6 bases lay between the germline ends. In DNA, the CDR3 is TGTGCCAGCTCACCACCGGTAGGCCAAGAGACCCAGTACTTC. Protein: CASSPPVGQETQYF.

This clone was seen only once. CDR3 DNA sequence: TGTGCCAGCAGTTACAAGGGACAGGGGTCCAATGAGCAGTTCTTC. This gives the protein CASSYKGQGSNEQFF. The rearrangement links TRBV6-6 to TRBJ2-1; 10 bases are shared with TRBD1. Germline CDR1 is MNHNY and CDR2 is SVGAGI (reference sequence). V lost 2 bases, J lost 6 bases, and 4 bases stayed unmatched. CDR3 length equals 15 residues.

The chain links TRBV7-2 to TRBJ2-7; D is unclear. This CDR3 is 14 amino acids long. Trimming took 2 bases from V and 2 from J, leaving 10 bases between them. From germline, CDR1 is SGHTA and CDR2 FQGNSA. CDR3 sequence reads: CASSLYGTTYEQYF. CDR3 bases: TGTGCCAGCAGCTTATACGGCACCACCTACGAGCAGTACTTC.

This clone showed up just once. This chain links TRBV14 with TRBJ1-5; unclear D gene. The germline V gene has CDR1 SGHDN and CDR2 FVKESK. Deletions cut 1 base from V and 1 base from J, with 2 bases between. The CDR3 extends over 13 amino acids. Here the CDR3 reads CASSQGSNQPQHF. CDR3 bases: TGTGCCAGCAGCCAAGGGAGCAATCAGCCCCAGCATTTT.

As regards this clone: In the same sample, other DNA sequences code for this CDR3. V and J are TRBV7-2 and TRBJ2-7; D is ambiguous. From germline, CDR1 is SGHTA and CDR2 FQGNSA. The CDR3 totals 11 residues. The V and J ends lost 4 bases and 5 bases respectively, with 6 bases between them. The CDR3 loop is CASSSLDEQYF. CDR3 sequence (DNA): TGTGCCAGCAGCTCCCTTGACGAGCAGTACTTC.

The chain recombines TRBV9 with TRBJ1-1; D is ambiguous. The CDR3 is 14 residues long. Per germline, CDR1 SGDLS and CDR2 YYNGEE. V was clipped by 5 bases and J by 7 bases, with 18 bases between them. The CDR3: CASSPPGGNREAFF. DNA for the CDR3: TGTGCCAGCAGTCCCCCGGGCGGGAACCGTGAAGCTTTCTTT.

V is TRBV30 and J is TRBJ2-1; 12 bases are a match to TRBD2. After removal of 3 bases from V and 9 bases from J, the junction contained 15 bases not matched to a gene. From germline, CDR1 is GTSNPN and CDR2 SVGIG (reference sequence). CDR3 length: 17 amino acids. CDR3 sequence reads: CAWSPRTSGAIRGEQFF. The CDR3, as DNA: TGTGCCTGGAGCCCTAGGACTAGCGGGGCTATAAGGGGTGAGCAGTTCTTC.

This clone is a singleton in its sample. The chain couples TRBV9 to TRBJ2-7; D not certain. V gave up 3 bases and J gave up 7 bases, with 17 bases separating them. The germline V gene has CDR1 SGDLS and CDR2 YYNGEE. This CDR3 is 14 amino acids long. CDR3 residues: CASSETSHAWEQYF. CDR3 sequence (DNA): TGTGCCAGCAGCGAAACGAGCCACGCGTGGGAGCAGTACTTC.

This chain connects TRBV2 to TRBJ1-2, with D possibly being TRBD1 (5 bases). Germline values: CDR1 SNHLY, CDR2 FYNNEI. Trimming took off 0 bases at V and 3 bases at J, with 11 bases between the two ends. The CDR3 consists of 15 residues. The CDR3 coding sequence is TGTGCCAGCAGTGAAGCGAGGCAGGGATACTATGGCTACACCTTC. Its translation: CASSEARQGYYGYTF.

The CDR3 sequence: CASSQSKGDPNTEAFF. Here the CDR3 DNA reads TGCGCCAGCAGTCAATCAAAGGGGGACCCGAACACTGAAGCTTTCTTT. This chain connects TRBV23-1 to TRBJ1-1; maybe TRBD1 (6 bases). TRBV23-1 is designated an ORF whose function remains uncertain. The CDR3 length is 16 residues. The ends were cut back, 0 bases at V and 1 base at J, with 12 bases in the middle.

A few counts support this clone. The rearrangement joins TRBV5-4 to TRBJ1-2; 12 bases fit TRBD1. This CDR3 has 16 residues. The V gene's germline CDR1 is SGHNT and CDR2 YYREEE (reference sequence). The V gene end was trimmed by 4 bases and the J gene end by 7 bases; junction bases not matched to a gene: 11. The CDR3 nucleotides are TGTGCCAGCAGCCCACCCGGGACAGGGGGCCTCTCTGGCTACACCTTC. Amino acids: CASSPPGTGGLSGYTF.